This entry features one T cell receptor beta chain sequence. The antigen is not known. Thawed PBMCs were FACS-sorted into unstimulated CD4+CD25+CD127- regulatory T cells, CD4+CD25- non-regulatory cells, CD4 and CD8 cells. The data were obtained in a study of Tregs in tolerant kidney transplant recipients. Findings and limits, study-wide: This study did not directly address biological reproducibility. Tregs expanded with activated donor B cells seemed most donor-specific.

V was pared by 0 bases and J by 1 base, with 9 bases between. In germline, CDR1 is SGHNT, CDR2 YENEEA. The CDR3 is 15 residues long. Some clones are missing from TCRdb's copy, which holds only in-frame ones; the method was immunoSEQ multiplex PCR. Of some 240,000 clones in the sample, around 82% are singletons; the top ten hold around 0.64%. The clonotype was recovered from a human donor in good health. The specimen was CD4+ T cells from blood. V and J are TRBV11-3 and TRBJ1-1; TRBD1 is a possible D gene (6 bases). CDR3 amino acids: CASSLEGGANTEAFF. CDR3 bases: TGTGCCAGCAGCTTAGAGGGGGGCGCGAACACTGAAGCTTTCTTT.